This T cell receptor beta chain was sequenced for a study of T cells in Graves' hyperthyroidism and ophthalmopathy. RNA transcripts provided the source from which TCR beta CDR3 regions were amplified. The TCR CDR3 first-round RT-PCR relied on the HTBI primer set. TCRdb re-called the multiplex PCR reads through MiXCR, storing one row per CDR3 protein. The sample holds a few hundred thousand distinct CDR3 sequences, more than 15% seen once. The CDR3 has 15 amino acids. Germline CDR1 and CDR2: MNHEY and SMNVEV (reference sequence). V was clipped by 6 bases and J by 2 bases; unmatched bases: 7. In this sample, this clonotype turned up many times.

The sequencing input was blood. This chain joins TRBV27 and TRBJ2-7; the match to TRBD1 covers 10 bases. The sequence came from a woman aged 25 to 39 with Graves' hyperthyroidism. As DNA, the CDR3 is TGTGCCAGCAGGAGCCCGGGACAGGGGACCTACGAGCAGTACTTC. Protein: CASRSPGQGTYEQYF.